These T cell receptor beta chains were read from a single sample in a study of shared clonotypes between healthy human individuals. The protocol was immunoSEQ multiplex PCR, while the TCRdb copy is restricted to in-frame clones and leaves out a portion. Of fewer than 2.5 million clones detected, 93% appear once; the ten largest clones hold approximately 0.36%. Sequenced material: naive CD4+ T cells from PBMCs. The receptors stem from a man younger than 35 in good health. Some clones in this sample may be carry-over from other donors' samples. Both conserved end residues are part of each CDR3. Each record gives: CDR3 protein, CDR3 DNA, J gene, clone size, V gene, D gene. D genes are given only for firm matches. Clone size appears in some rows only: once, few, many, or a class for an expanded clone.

CDR3aa: CASRGTSLAKNIQYF; CDR3nt: TGTGCCAGCCGAGGGACTTCCTTGGCCAAAAACATTCAGTACTTC; j_gene: TRBJ2-4; abundance: -; v_gene: TRBV28; d_gene: -
CDR3aa: CASRGTAGNTIYF; CDR3nt: TGTGCCAGCAGGGGGACAGCTGGAAACACCATATATTTT; j_gene: TRBJ1-3; abundance: -; v_gene: TRBV28; d_gene: TRBD1
CDR3aa: CASYRDGVNYGYTF; CDR3nt: TGTGCCAGTTACCGGGACGGAGTTAACTATGGCTACACCTTC; j_gene: TRBJ1-2; abundance: -; v_gene: TRBV19; d_gene: -
CDR3aa: CASSVHVNTEAFF; CDR3nt: TGTGCCAGCAGCGTACACGTGAACACTGAAGCTTTCTTT; j_gene: TRBJ1-1; abundance: -; v_gene: TRBV9; d_gene: -
CDR3aa: CASSLTGRPIEQFF; CDR3nt: TGTGCCAGCAGTTTAACCGGACGCCCAATAGAGCAGTTCTTC; j_gene: TRBJ2-1; abundance: -; v_gene: TRBV28; d_gene: -
CDR3aa: CASSRGGVLYEQYF; CDR3nt: TGTGCCAGCAGTCGCGGAGGCGTTCTTTACGAGCAGTACTTC; j_gene: TRBJ2-7; abundance: -; v_gene: TRBV27; d_gene: -
CDR3aa: CASSVELTSYNEQFF; CDR3nt: TGTGCCAGCAGCGTAGAGCTAACCTCCTACAATGAGCAGTTCTTC; j_gene: TRBJ2-1; abundance: -; v_gene: TRBV9; d_gene: -
CDR3aa: CASSVGAVNTDTQYF; CDR3nt: TGTGCCAGCAGCGTAGGCGCGGTAAACACAGATACGCAGTATTTT; j_gene: TRBJ2-3; abundance: once; v_gene: TRBV9; d_gene: -
CDR3aa: CASSPGPGQHNEQFF; CDR3nt: TGTGCCAGCAGCCCAGGTCCCGGACAGCACAATGAGCAGTTCTTC; j_gene: TRBJ2-1; abundance: -; v_gene: TRBV11-3; d_gene: -
CDR3aa: CASSSQDRGGEKLFF; CDR3nt: TGTGCCAGCAGCTCTCAGGACAGGGGAGGCGAAAAACTGTTTTTT; j_gene: TRBJ1-4; abundance: -; v_gene: TRBV7-9; d_gene: TRBD1
CDR3aa: CASSLLETQYF; CDR3nt: TGTGCCAGCAGCTTACTGGAGACCCAGTACTTC; j_gene: TRBJ2-5; abundance: -; v_gene: TRBV7-8; d_gene: -
CDR3aa: CASSQEGRGRGETQYF; CDR3nt: TGCGCCAGCAGCCAAGAAGGTCGCGGGAGAGGGGAGACCCAGTACTTC; j_gene: TRBJ2-5; abundance: -; v_gene: TRBV4-3; d_gene: TRBD2
CDR3aa: CASSHNRGRALEQYF; CDR3nt: TGTGCCAGCTCGCACAACAGGGGGCGTGCTCTCGAGCAGTACTTC; j_gene: TRBJ2-7; abundance: -; v_gene: TRBV18; d_gene: TRBD1
CDR3aa: CASRPPLRASPYEQYF; CDR3nt: TGTGCCAGCAGACCACCACTCCGGGCGTCCCCCTACGAGCAGTACTTC; j_gene: TRBJ2-7; abundance: -; v_gene: TRBV28; d_gene: -
CDR3aa: CASTPLPDRSYGYTF; CDR3nt: TGTGCCAGCACCCCTCTTCCGGACAGGAGCTATGGCTACACCTTC; j_gene: TRBJ1-2; abundance: -; v_gene: TRBV27; d_gene: TRBD1
CDR3aa: CASRYQGAGELFF; CDR3nt: TGTGCCAGCAGATACCAGGGGGCCGGGGAGCTGTTTTTT; j_gene: TRBJ2-2; abundance: -; v_gene: TRBV6-5; d_gene: TRBD1
CDR3aa: CASSLGTSGFADTQYF; CDR3nt: TGTGCCAGCAGCTTAGGTACCAGTGGGTTCGCAGATACGCAGTATTTT; j_gene: TRBJ2-3; abundance: -; v_gene: TRBV7-9; d_gene: -
CDR3aa: CASSRQGARDTQYF; CDR3nt: TGTGCCAGCAGTAGACAGGGGGCGCGAGATACGCAGTATTTT; j_gene: TRBJ2-3; abundance: -; v_gene: TRBV28; d_gene: TRBD1
CDR3aa: CATTGSTDTQYF; CDR3nt: TGTGCCACGACAGGGAGCACAGATACGCAGTATTTT; j_gene: TRBJ2-3; abundance: once; v_gene: TRBV10-3; d_gene: TRBD1
CDR3aa: CASSLNTRNTGELFF; CDR3nt: TGTGCCAGCAGCTTAAATACACGAAACACCGGGGAGCTGTTTTTT; j_gene: TRBJ2-2; abundance: -; v_gene: TRBV7-8; d_gene: -